The rows below give T cell receptor beta chains drawn from one sample of a study of blood T cell repertoires in COVID-19. The data were produced by immunoSEQ multiplex PCR, yet TCRdb's version contains in-frame clones alone and is incomplete. The table records some 330,000 clones, approximately 88% of them present only once. Sequencing input: PBMCs or T cells enriched from blood (not recorded which). The receptors were gathered from a man aged 25 to 45 who had recovered from COVID-19. CDR3s include the opening cysteine and the closing phenylalanine or tryptophan. A D gene is named only where the DNA matches it firmly.

>TRBV9|TRBJ2-7|15|.
CASSRSGVPGYEQYF
>TRBV7-9|TRBJ2-7|13|TRBD1
CASSLTTGVEQYF
>TRBV7-9|TRBJ1-2|14|TRBD1
CASSLGQGGVGYTF
>TRBV28|TRBJ2-3|15|TRBD2
CASSSPGLAGYTQYF
>TRBV5-1|TRBJ1-6|17|TRBD1
CASSRGTGTLVNSPLHF
>TRBV10-3|TRBJ1-1|14|TRBD1
CAISESGQGTEAFF
>TRBV18|TRBJ1-3|15|TRBD1
CASSPAGDRANTIYF
>TRBV29-1|TRBJ2-7|14|TRBD1
CSVVRDRSSYEQYF
>TRBV3-1/TRBV3-2|TRBJ2-3|16|TRBD2
CASSQTAIAGGQGQYF
>TRBV28|TRBJ2-3|15|TRBD2
CASRGLAGGPDTQYF
>TRBV24-1|TRBJ1-2|13|.
CATSDARERGYTF
>TRBV7-9|TRBJ1-3|16|TRBD1
CASRRGQGNYRNTIYF
>TRBV25-1|TRBJ1-2|12|.
CASWAVFYGYTF
>TRBV28|TRBJ2-7|15|.
CASIPGVKGRYEQYF
>TRBV28|TRBJ2-1|15|TRBD1
CASSPTGTGNNEQFF
>TRBV27|TRBJ2-7|14|TRBD2
CASMTGGASYEQYF
>TRBV5-1|TRBJ2-2|14|.
CASKGVRNTGELFF
>TRBV10-3|TRBJ1-5|14|TRBD1
CAISESDREEPQHF
>TRBV5-4|TRBJ2-3|17|TRBD2
CASSPRTSGAGTDTQYF
>TRBV4-1|TRBJ2-2|17|TRBD2
CASSQGASGDPTGELFF
>TRBV5-1|TRBJ2-3|15|.
CASSLAGQGGHTQYF
>TRBV5-4|TRBJ2-5|14|.
CASSTGVGTETQYF
>TRBV9|TRBJ2-1|17|TRBD2
CASSPPSGGASYNEQFF
>TRBV5-1|TRBJ2-4|17|TRBD2
CASSSFLSGEIGNIQYF
>TRBV19|TRBJ2-2|14|TRBD1
CASRGTAFTGELFF
>TRBV6-5|TRBJ1-6|16|.
CASSYSAAEGYSPLHF
>TRBV7-9|TRBJ2-2|17|.
CASSLGAPLRNTGELFF
>TRBV12-5|TRBJ1-1|17|TRBD1
CASGIRPNRGRNTEAFF
>TRBV7-2|TRBJ2-1|15|TRBD2
CASSEGLAGYNEQFF
>TRBV5-5|TRBJ2-7|15|.
CASSLRPGISYEQYF
>TRBV10-1|TRBJ1-5|13|.
CASSDRGNQPQHF
>TRBV27|TRBJ2-7|14|.
CASSLRDTVYEQYF
>TRBV4-1|TRBJ2-1|16|TRBD2
CASSQDGSSGVQGQFF
>TRBV5-4|TRBJ2-1|16|.
CASSFGTPDRRRVLFF
>TRBV7-9|TRBJ1-4|17|TRBD1
CASSFTISGGPNEKLFF
>TRBV18|TRBJ2-2|15|TRBD1
CASSPGQGSTGELFF
>TRBV25-1|TRBJ2-6|12|.
CAAEGGANVLTF
>TRBV4-1|TRBJ2-2|17|TRBD2
CASSQGRRGAGTGELFF
>TRBV4-2|TRBJ2-3|17|.
CASSQEWTVTMADTQYF
>TRBV7-2|TRBJ1-1|15|TRBD1
CASSFRDRVDAEAFF
>TRBV6-1|TRBJ1-2|15|TRBD1
CASSDPRTGGYGYTF
>TRBV5-6|TRBJ1-4|15|TRBD1
CASSDRGLTNEKLFF
>TRBV5-4|TRBJ2-7|14|.
CASSRDTLEDEQYF
>TRBV18|TRBJ2-3|14|.
CASSPPAGTDTQYF
>TRBV25-1|TRBJ2-5|14|TRBD2
CASSRIASGETQYF
>TRBV6-6|TRBJ2-7|15|.
CASSHLVDTSYEQYF
>TRBV20-1|TRBJ2-7|12|.
CSASAQAYEQYF
>TRBV6-5|TRBJ2-3|12|.
CASTKTTDTQYF
>TRBV5-1|TRBJ1-1|14|.
CASSEDIRNTEAFF
>TRBV7-3|TRBJ2-7|14|TRBD2
CASSRSGGPYEQYF
>TRBV2|TRBJ1-6|16|TRBD1
CASRGDRGRVDSPLHF
>TRBV9|TRBJ2-7|14|.
CASSVAGQGGEQYF
>TRBV7-8|TRBJ2-3|19|TRBD2
CASSLAGLAGGLITDTQYF
>TRBV5-1|TRBJ2-6|15|.
CASSPTVSGANVLTF
>TRBV4-2|TRBJ2-5|16|.
CASSQEVAGLRETQYF
>TRBV27|TRBJ1-4|15|.
CASSLSGEPNEKLFF